This is a list of T cell receptor beta chains from one sample in a study of blood T cells in healthy people across ages. MiXCR was run by TCRdb on the 5' RACE reads, yielding one entry per CDR3 protein. Here the sample spans 500,000 to 600,000 distinct CDR3 sequences, about 26% being singletons. Material: blood. The source is a woman between 65 and 79 years old in good health. CDR3s include the opening cysteine and the closing phenylalanine or tryptophan. Each record gives: V gene, clone size, J gene, D gene, CDR3 protein, CDR3 DNA. D genes are given only for firm matches. Rows give clone size only sometimes, using once, few, many, or a class for an expanded clone.

>TRBV9|NA|TRBJ2-6|NA
CASSFSANSGANVLTF
TGTGCCAGCAGCTTTTCCGCGAACTCTGGGGCCAACGTCCTGACTTTC
>TRBV2|NA|TRBJ2-5|TRBD1
CASSEVQGAQETQYF
TGTGCCAGCAGTGAGGTACAGGGGGCCCAAGAGACCCAGTACTTC
>TRBV7-2|NA|TRBJ2-3|NA
CASGQVPDTQYF
TGTGCCAGCGGGCAGGTTCCAGATACGCAGTATTTT
>TRBV7-2|few|TRBJ2-3|TRBD2
CASSLRSGLAGDTQYF
TGTGCCAGCAGCTTAAGGTCTGGACTAGCGGGAGATACGCAGTATTTT
>TRBV29-1|NA|TRBJ1-1|TRBD1
CSGRGTGGEEDTEAFF
TGCAGCGGCAGGGGGACAGGGGGCGAGGAAGACACTGAAGCTTTCTTT
>TRBV7-9|NA|TRBJ2-7|TRBD2
CASSTTTSVPYEQYF
TGTGCCAGCAGCACCACGACTAGCGTACCCTACGAGCAGTACTTC
>TRBV30|few|TRBJ1-1|NA
CAWSVDGAEAFF
TGTGCCTGGAGTGTGGACGGGGCTGAAGCTTTCTTT
>TRBV6-2/TRBV6-3|many|TRBJ1-2|NA
CASREDPNYGYTF
TGTGCCAGCAGGGAAGATCCTAACTATGGCTACACCTTC
>TRBV4-2|NA|TRBJ2-3|NA
CASSQVEGRTDTQYF
TGTGCCAGCAGCCAAGTTGAGGGGCGCACAGATACGCAGTATTTT
>TRBV6-2/TRBV6-3|few|TRBJ1-5|TRBD1
CASRRPGQGSQPQHF
TGTGCCAGCAGGAGACCTGGACAGGGGTCCCAGCCCCAGCATTTT
>TRBV9|few|TRBJ2-3|TRBD1
CASTQGTERTDTQYF
TGTGCCAGCACCCAAGGGACAGAGAGGACAGATACGCAGTATTTT
>TRBV5-6|NA|TRBJ2-7|NA
CASSPGHPNPYEQYF
TGTGCCAGCAGCCCTGGACACCCGAACCCCTACGAGCAGTACTTC
>TRBV29-1|NA|TRBJ1-4|NA
CSVRGYATNEKLFF
TGCAGCGTCCGGGGGTACGCAACTAATGAAAAACTGTTTTTT
>TRBV4-3|NA|TRBJ2-3|TRBD1
CASSEGQGAWGTQYF
TGCGCCAGCAGCGAAGGACAGGGGGCTTGGGGTACGCAGTACTTT
>TRBV20-1|NA|TRBJ2-1|TRBD2
CSASAAGPSSYNEQFF
TGCAGTGCTAGTGCAGCGGGGCCGAGCTCCTACAATGAGCAGTTCTTC
>TRBV7-8|NA|TRBJ1-1|NA
CASSLIGAGNTEAFF
TGTGCCAGCAGCTTAATTGGTGCGGGGAACACTGAAGCTTTCTTT
>TRBV3-1|NA|TRBJ2-5|TRBD2
CASSPQTSGGLETQYF
TGTGCCAGCAGCCCACAGACTAGCGGGGGCTTAGAGACCCAGTACTTC
>TRBV20-1|NA|TRBJ2-5|NA
CSARPPRETQYF
TGCAGTGCTAGGCCCCCAAGGGAGACCCAGTACTTC
>TRBV5-1|many|TRBJ2-5|TRBD2
CASSLAGLETQYF
TGTGCCAGCAGCTTAGCGGGGCTGGAGACCCAGTACTTC
>TRBV5-1|few|TRBJ1-5|NA
CASSLGPTADAGQPQHF
TGCGCCAGCAGCCTCGGCCCCACGGCGGACGCGGGGCAGCCCCAGCATTTT
>TRBV18|NA|TRBJ1-1|NA
CASSPVIRQNTEAFF
TGTGCCAGCTCACCAGTAATTCGCCAGAACACTGAAGCTTTCTTT
>TRBV4-1|few|TRBJ2-2|TRBD1
CASSQEGQGANTGEPFF
TGCGCCAGCAGCCAGGAAGGACAGGGGGCGAACACCGGGGAGCCGTTTTTT
>TRBV6-6|few|TRBJ2-2|NA
CASSYLSAGGELFF
TGTGCCAGCAGTTACCTTAGTGCCGGCGGGGAGCTGTTTTTT
>TRBV7-2|NA|TRBJ1-2|TRBD1
CASSLGTGDSYGYTF
TGTGCCAGCAGCTTGGGGACAGGGGACTCCTATGGCTACACCTTC
>TRBV6-9|NA|TRBJ2-3|TRBD2
CASSYSRGGNTDTQYF
TGTGCCAGCAGTTATTCCCGCGGGGGGAACACAGATACGCAGTATTTT
>TRBV18|NA|TRBJ1-5|NA
CASSPVRAVKIGNQPQHF
TGTGCCAGCTCACCTGTTAGGGCGGTTAAGATTGGCAATCAGCCCCAGCATTTT
>TRBV7-9|many|TRBJ2-7|NA
CASSLVLQRPSTYEGAAEQYF
TGTGCCAGCAGCTTAGTTTTGCAGCGCCCCTCCACCTACGAAGGTGCGGCGGAGCAGTACTTC
>TRBV2|NA|TRBJ2-4|TRBD1
CASRVRQGANIQYF
TGTGCCAGCAGGGTCAGACAGGGGGCGAACATTCAGTACTTC
>TRBV11-2|few|TRBJ2-5|TRBD2
CASSLDYSGGEGSRETQYF
TGTGCCAGCAGCTTAGATTACAGCGGGGGGGAAGGTTCACGAGAGACCCAGTACTTC
>TRBV20-1|NA|TRBJ2-1|NA
CSARETKGQQFF
TGCAGTGCTAGAGAGACTAAGGGGCAGCAGTTCTTC
>TRBV20-1|NA|TRBJ2-7|TRBD2
CSARKRLAGVYEQYF
TGCAGTGCTAGAAAAAGACTAGCGGGGGTGTACGAGCAGTACTTC
>TRBV20-1|NA|TRBJ1-1|TRBD1
CSAYRGRRTEAFF
TGCAGTGCCTACAGGGGGCGTCGAACTGAAGCTTTCTTT
>TRBV20-1|NA|TRBJ2-1|TRBD1
CSASSQGAFSYNEQFF
TGCAGTGCTAGTTCCCAGGGGGCATTCTCCTACAATGAGCAGTTCTTC
>TRBV27|NA|TRBJ1-2|TRBD1
CASSLLSGDRGRGGYTF
TGTGCCAGCAGTTTGCTATCAGGGGACAGGGGGCGTGGTGGCTACACCTTC
>TRBV20-1|few|TRBJ2-5|NA
CSAQRTAETQYF
TGCAGTGCTCAGAGGACAGCCGAGACCCAGTACTTC
>TRBV29-1|NA|TRBJ2-5|NA
CSVGGRETQYF
TGCAGCGTTGGGGGCCGGGAGACCCAGTACTTC
>TRBV28|once|TRBJ2-5|NA
CASTKGRRQETQYF
TGTGCCAGCACTAAGGGACGCCGCCAAGAGACCCAGTACTTC
>TRBV7-9|NA|TRBJ2-1|TRBD1
CASSPLPGQGADEQFF
TGTGCCAGCAGCCCCCTCCCGGGACAGGGGGCTGATGAGCAGTTCTTC
>TRBV28|NA|TRBJ2-3|NA
CASSFMRAKVPDTQYF
TGTGCCAGCAGTTTTATGAGGGCCAAAGTACCAGATACGCAGTATTTT
>TRBV15|few|TRBJ2-7|NA
CATSRDRPGWEQYF
TGTGCCACCAGCAGAGATAGGCCAGGGTGGGAGCAGTACTTC
>TRBV6-6|NA|TRBJ1-6|NA
CASSYPAAGNSPLHF
TGTGCCAGCAGTTACCCGGCGGCGGGGAATTCACCCCTCCACTTT
>TRBV6-6|NA|TRBJ1-2|NA
CAGTGVPNYGYTF
TGTGCCGGCACGGGGGTTCCCAACTATGGCTACACCTTC
>TRBV6-2/TRBV6-3|few|TRBJ2-7|NA
CASSNPTGRLSYEQYF
TGTGCCAGCAGCAACCCAACAGGGAGGCTGTCCTACGAGCAGTACTTC
>TRBV7-9|many|TRBJ2-5|TRBD1
CASSRTGEETQYF
TGTGCCAGCAGCCGGACAGGGGAAGAGACCCAGTACTTC
>TRBV5-6|NA|TRBJ2-2|TRBD2
CASSKREGNTGELFF
TGTGCCAGCAGCAAGAGGGAGGGGAACACCGGGGAGCTGTTTTTT
>TRBV5-1|NA|TRBJ2-7|NA
CASSLGQSYVEQYF
TGCGCCAGCAGCTTGGGGCAGAGCTACGTAGAGCAGTACTTC
>TRBV12-3/TRBV12-4|NA|TRBJ1-1|NA
CASSFLVPNTEAFF
TGTGCCAGCAGTTTTCTGGTTCCGAACACTGAAGCTTTCTTT
>TRBV12-3/TRBV12-4|NA|TRBJ2-3|NA
CASSSNRGTDTQYF
TGTGCCAGCAGTTCGAACAGGGGCACAGATACGCAGTATTTT
>TRBV4-1|NA|TRBJ2-3|TRBD2
CASSQGLADREYF
TGCGCCAGCAGCCAGGGACTAGCGGACCGGGAGTATTTT
>TRBV10-2|once|TRBJ1-2|NA
CASRATGIYGYTF
TGCGCCAGCAGGGCTACAGGGATCTATGGCTACACCTTC
>TRBV5-1|NA|TRBJ1-3|NA
CASSRQELSGNTIYF
TGCGCCAGCAGCCGTCAGGAACTCTCTGGAAACACCATATATTTT
>TRBV7-2|few|TRBJ2-1|NA
CASSLAGLPPGDEQFF
TGTGCCAGCAGCTTAGCGGGACTCCCTCCCGGGGATGAGCAGTTCTTC
>TRBV12-3/TRBV12-4|NA|TRBJ2-1|NA
CASSRNTRGEQFF
TGTGCCAGCAGTCGAAATACTAGGGGTGAGCAGTTCTTC
>TRBV5-1|few|TRBJ2-1|NA
CASSLVPGGDNEQFF
TGCGCCAGCAGCTTGGTGCCAGGAGGAGACAATGAGCAGTTCTTC